This T cell receptor (beta chain) derives from a study of blood T cell repertoires in COVID-19. Overall study context: Italy, Spain and the United States were the sources of the convalescent and acute COVID-19 samples. T cells, B-cell-depleted T cells, or PBMCs supplied cDNA or gDNA.

This clone was counted once. Per the germline V gene, CDR1 is WNHNN and CDR2 is SYGVQD (reference sequence). V was trimmed by 0 bases and J by 1 base, leaving 6 bases between them. The CDR3 consists of 14 residues. Original analysis: Reference gene primer amplification gave nucleated cell count estimates. Clones were sequenced by immunoSEQ multiplex PCR, and TCRdb holds only the in-frame ones, with some missing. The V and J calls and the clone size are those of that table, but D and trimming were determined from the DNA. The sample has some 13,000 clones, 75% to 90% seen once. J is TRBJ1-1 and V is TRBV10-1; D unclear. The sample consisted of peripheral blood. This TCR was sampled from a man aged 80 or over with acute or convalescent COVID-19. The CDR3 sequence is CASSESAGNTEAFF. As DNA, the CDR3 is TGCGCCAGCAGTGAGTCGGCAGGGAACACTGAAGCTTTCTTT.